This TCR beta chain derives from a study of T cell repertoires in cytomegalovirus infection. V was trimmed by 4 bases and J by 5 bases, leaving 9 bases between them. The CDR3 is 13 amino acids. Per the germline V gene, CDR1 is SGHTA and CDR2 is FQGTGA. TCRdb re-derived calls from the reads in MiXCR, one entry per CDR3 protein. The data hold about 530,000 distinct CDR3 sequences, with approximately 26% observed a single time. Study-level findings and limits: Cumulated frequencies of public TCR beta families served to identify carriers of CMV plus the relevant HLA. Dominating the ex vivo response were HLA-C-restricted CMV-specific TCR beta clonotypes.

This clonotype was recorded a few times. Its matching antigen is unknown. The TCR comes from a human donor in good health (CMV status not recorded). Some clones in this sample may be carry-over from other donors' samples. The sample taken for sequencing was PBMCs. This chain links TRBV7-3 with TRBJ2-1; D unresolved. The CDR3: CASSSVGNNEQFF. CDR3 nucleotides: TGTGCCAGCAGCTCTGTGGGGAACAATGAGCAGTTCTTC.